This record concerns one T cell receptor (beta chain) sequence. The data were obtained in a study of response to subunit inactivated influenza vaccine. TCRdb re-derived calls from the RT-PCR reads in MiXCR, one entry per CDR3 protein. The table includes about 540,000 distinct CDR3 sequences, approximately 22% detected once. CDR3 length: 14 amino acids. Trimming cost V 2 bases and J 4 bases; bases outside gene matches: 2. The germline gives CDR1 MNHNS, CDR2 SASEGT. This sample was shared with a second study, whose subject was T cells expressing NK-cell markers. That report notes: Making the TCR beta cDNA relied on 5'RACE template switching with UMIs. Eight donors were sequenced, seven testing HCMV-seropositive and one testing seronegative. The study did not resolve the HCMV specificity of expanded NKG2C+ T cell clones.

The source was CD4+ T cells sorted from PBMCs, collected 11 to 12 days after vaccination. This receptor was obtained from a man aged 45 to 65 who received an inactivated influenza vaccine. The chain uses TRBV6-1 and TRBJ2-3; 8 nucleotides match TRBD2. In nucleotides, the CDR3 is TGTGCCAGCAGTGAATCAGCGGGGGCAGATACGCAGTATTTT. It encodes CASSESAGADTQYF.